This TCR beta chain comes out of a study of shared clonotypes between healthy human individuals. Study-level information: Donors were a couple of women and a few men aged 18 to 49.

J gave up 4 bases and V 2 bases, and 4 bases lay outside the gene matches. Looked up from germline, CDR1 is SGHDN and CDR2 is FVKESK. This CDR3 region has 15 residues. The naive CD8 fraction comprised CD45RO-negative cells positively selected for CCR7 and excluded terminally differentiated effector memory CD45RA+ cells. Researchers ran the assay at a deep level. The table came from immunoSEQ multiplex PCR; TCRdb's copy has only in-frame clones and leaves some out. Among around 550,000 clones listed, 85% to 95% were seen once. Sequenced: naive CD8+ T cells sorted from blood. This TCR came from a woman in her 30s in good health. The chain joins TRBV14 to TRBJ1-5; TRBD1 aligns across 8 bases. The CDR3 region is CASSQTGTGNQPQHF. Here the CDR3 DNA reads TGTGCCAGCAGCCAAACCGGGACAGGTAATCAGCCCCAGCATTTT. Full variable domain (outside the CDR3, taken from reference TRBV14 and TRBJ1-5): EAGVTQFPSHSVIEKGQTVTLRCDPISGHDNLYWYRRVMGKEIKFLLHFVKESKQDESGMPNNRFLAERTGGTYSTLKVQPAELEDSGVYFCASSQTGTGNQPQHFGDGTRLSIL.